These 5 T cell receptor beta chains were sequenced from one sample in a study of blood T cell repertoires in COVID-19. Profiled with immunoSEQ multiplex PCR; TCRdb holds only in-frame clones, not every one. The data contain approximately 97,000 clones, roughly 89% of them singletons. Input material: peripheral blood. The receptors shown here come from a woman in her 50s with COVID-19, enrolled during active disease.

The V gene is TRBV6-5, the J gene TRBJ1-6; tentative D call: TRBD1 (6 bases). This CDR3 spans 14 amino acids. Trimming took 2 bases from V and 6 from J, leaving 8 bases between them. The V gene's germline CDR1 is MNHEY and CDR2 SVGAGI. The CDR3, as DNA: TGTGCCAGCAGTTACAGGGGGTTTAATTCACCCCTCCACTTT. This translates into CASSYRGFNSPLHF.

This clone appeared a single time. V and J are TRBV3-1 (or the pseudogene TRBV3-2) and TRBJ1-4; D might be TRBD1 (5 bases). V was pared by 2 bases and J by 8 bases, with 12 bases between. CDR3 length equals 14 residues. Germline loops: CDR1 LGHDT, CDR2 YNNKEL (reference sequence). The CDR3 region has the DNA TGTGCCAGCAGCCAAAGTCAGGGAGGGGAAAAACTGTTTTTT. Translated, it gives CASSQSQGGEKLFF.

The chain joins TRBV28 to TRBJ2-4; possible D gene TRBD1, 5 bases. The CDR3 is 14 residues long. V lost 8 bases to trimming and J lost 0 bases, with 11 bases between them. Germline V gives CDR1 MDHEN, CDR2 SYDVKM. The CDR3: CASFPGLAKNIQYF. In nucleotides, the CDR3 is TGTGCCAGCTTTCCAGGGCTAGCCAAAAACATTCAGTACTTC.

V and J are TRBV5-6 and TRBJ1-1; the D is unclear. CDR3 length: 15 amino acids. Germline assignment: CDR1 SGHDT and CDR2 YYEEEE. Trimming took off 0 bases at V and 1 base at J, with 10 bases between the two ends. DNA of the CDR3: TGTGCCAGCAGCTTGGGCTTATCCAGGAACACTGAAGCTTTCTTT. Protein product: CASSLGLSRNTEAFF.

V is TRBV11-2 and J is TRBJ2-3, with D unclear. Germline loops: CDR1 SGHAT, CDR2 FQNNGV. Trimming took off 1 base at V and 1 base at J, with 6 bases between the two ends. The CDR3 sequence is 14 residues long. The CDR3 coding sequence is TGTGCCAGCAGCTTAGGCCCGGGCACAGATACGCAGTATTTT. Translating gives CASSLGPGTDTQYF.